Presented here are 16 T cell receptor beta chains from one specimen sequenced in a study of blood T cell repertoires in COVID-19. The repertoire was sequenced with immunoSEQ multiplex PCR; TCRdb's copy has only in-frame clones and lacks some. The sample carries 130,000 to 150,000 clones, 80% to 90% recorded once. Sequenced sample: peripheral blood. The receptors shown here come from a woman in her forties or fifties with active or convalescent COVID-19.

The chain employs TRBV7-9 and TRBJ2-2; possible D gene TRBD1, 6 bases. The CDR3 has 16 amino acids. With 2 bases removed from V and 3 bases from J, the gap between germline ends came to 13 bases. CDR1 and CDR2 from the germline V gene are SEHNR and FQNEAQ (reference sequence). For the CDR3, the DNA is TGTGCCAGCAGCTTACGACAGGCCGTTTACACCGGGGAGCTGTTTTTT. The encoded protein is CASSLRQAVYTGELFF.

This chain links TRBV28 with TRBJ1-1, with D perhaps TRBD1 (6 bases). Germline CDR1 is MDHEN and CDR2 is SYDVKM. Trimming took off 3 bases at V and 9 bases at J, with 8 bases between the two ends. The CDR3 runs 11 residues. CDR3 coding DNA: TGTGCCAGCAGTTTGAGGGGGAAAGCTTTCTTT. Its translation is CASSLRGKAFF.

CDR3: CASSSHTWYQETQYF. The DNA for the CDR3 is TGTGCCAGCAGCTCGCATACTTGGTACCAAGAGACCCAGTACTTC. The chain uses TRBV7-9 and TRBJ2-5; no clear D. Germline CDR1 SEHNR, CDR2 FQNEAQ (reference sequence). V was cut by 4 bases and J by 0 bases, with 12 bases left in between. The CDR3 is 15 residues long. Using reference TRBV7-9 and TRBJ2-5 for the parts outside the CDR3, the full variable domain is DTGVSQNPRHKITKRGQNVTFRCDPISEHNRLYWYRQTLGQGPEFLTYFQNEAQLEKSRLLSDRFSAERPKGSFSTLEIQRTEQGDSAMYLCASSSHTWYQETQYFGPGTRLLVL.

This clone was counted once. The chain joins TRBV6-5 to TRBJ2-1; 11 bases are a match to TRBD2. Germline CDR1 reads MNHEY; CDR2 reads SVGAGI. Germline trimming cut 4 bases from V and 9 bases from J; bases unmatched to any gene: 11. The CDR3 consists of 16 residues. The DNA for the CDR3 is TGTGCCAGCAGTTCATTTACTAGCGGGGGCCCCAGTGAGCAGTTCTTC. Amino acids: CASSSFTSGGPSEQFF.

The V call is TRBV7-2, the J call TRBJ1-3; unclear D gene. Trimming took off 2 bases at V and 0 bases at J, with 5 bases between the two ends. The CDR3 contains 14 residues. The V gene's germline CDR1 is SGHTA and CDR2 FQGNSA. CDR3 residues: CASSLLYSGNTIYF. CDR3 nucleotides: TGTGCCAGCAGCTTACTCTACTCTGGAAACACCATATATTTT.

The J gene is TRBJ1-1, the V gene TRBV21-1; the DNA was not used to check the table's D call, TRBD1. TRBV21-1 is a documented pseudogene. This CDR3 contains 16 residues. The CDR3 sequence is CASSKWPPGAGTEAFF. The CDR3 bases are TGTGCCAGCAGCAAATGGCCCCCAGGGGCCGGGACTGAAGCTTTCTTT.

The V and J genes are TRBV27 and TRBJ1-2; the D is unclear. The CDR3 totals 14 residues. The V gene's germline CDR1 is MNHEY and CDR2 SMNVEV (reference sequence). Trimming removed 4 bases from V and 2 bases from J, with 11 bases in between. CDR3 loop: CASSYGGQNYGYTF. The CDR3 DNA reads as TGTGCCAGCAGTTACGGAGGCCAAAACTATGGCTACACCTTC.

The chain combines TRBV28 with TRBJ1-1; a possible D gene is TRBD1 (5 bases). The CDR3 length is 14 residues. Germline CDR1 and CDR2: MDHEN and SYDVKM. Trimming cost V 3 bases and J 5 bases, with 13 bases left between them. Written as DNA, the CDR3 is TGTGCCAGCAGTTTTAGGACAAGATGGACTGAAGCTTTCTTT. It specifies CASSFRTRWTEAFF. The full variable domain, with the rest looked up from reference TRBV28 and TRBJ1-1, is DVKVTQSSRYLVKRTGEKVFLECVQDMDHENMFWYRQDPGLGLRLIYFSYDVKMKEKGDIPEGYSVSREKKERFSLILESASTNQTSMYLCASSFRTRWTEAFFGQGTRLTVV.

The DNA of the CDR3 is TGCGCCAGCAGGGCAGGGGGTACAGATACGCAGTATTTT. Protein sequence: CASRAGGTDTQYF. V gene TRBV5-1 combines with J gene TRBJ2-3; 7 bases match TRBD1. CDR1 and CDR2 from the germline V gene are SGHRS and YFSETQ. Trimming took 5 bases from V and 3 from J; bases not matched to a gene: 3. The CDR3 runs 13 residues.

This chain uses TRBV9 with TRBJ2-5; TRBD2 agrees at 16 bases. The V gene's germline CDR1 is SGDLS and CDR2 YYNGEE. With V trimmed by 3 bases and J by 5 bases, 1 base remained unmatched. This CDR3 has 15 amino acids. CDR3 coding DNA: TGTGCCAGCAGCGGGGGACTAGCGGGAGGGGAGACCCAGTACTTC. As protein: CASSGGLAGGETQYF.

The V call is TRBV27, the J call TRBJ1-6, with 10 bases fitting TRBD1. Trimming took 6 bases from V and 3 from J; bases not matched to a gene: 2. In germline, CDR1 is MNHEY, CDR2 SMNVEV (reference sequence). This CDR3 region has 15 residues. As DNA, the CDR3 is TGTGCCAGCAGGCGGGACAGGGGCTATAATTCACCCCTCCACTTT. Encoded protein: CASRRDRGYNSPLHF.

The chain joins TRBV5-1 to TRBJ1-2; possibly TRBD1 for D (6 bases). Germline-derived CDR1 and CDR2 are SGHRS and YFSETQ. CDR3 length: 13 amino acids. The V end was cut by 2 bases, the J end by 3 bases, with 8 bases between. CDR3 in DNA: TGCGCCAGCAGCTTACAGGGTGACTATGGCTACACCTTC. This gives the protein CASSLQGDYGYTF.

This chain joins TRBV7-2 and TRBJ2-1, with 7 bases fitting TRBD2. The trim removed 1 base at V and 10 bases at J, leaving 4 bases unmatched. The CDR3 totals 13 residues. Germline V lookup: CDR1 SGHTA, CDR2 FQGNSA. The CDR3 coding sequence is TGTGCCAGCAGCTTAGAAGTCGGGGGGGAGCAGTTCTTC. Translation: CASSLEVGGEQFF.

The chain combines TRBV6-6 with TRBJ1-5, with 11 bases identical to TRBD1. The ends lost 7 bases at V and 2 bases at J; junction bases unmatched: 4. This CDR3 contains 15 residues. Germline loops: CDR1 MNHNY, CDR2 SVGAGI (reference sequence). The CDR3 DNA sequence: TGTGCCAGCATTACGGGACAGGGGGGCAATCAGCCCCAGCATTTT. This codes for CASITGQGGNQPQHF.

Only one count was recorded for this clone. This chain joins TRBV11-3 and TRBJ2-3; TRBD2 is a possible D gene (5 bases). V dropped 1 base and J dropped 1 base, with 12 bases sitting between them. CDR1 and CDR2 from the germline V gene are SGHNT and YENEEA. CDR3 length equals 16 residues. The CDR3 spells CASSLAFGEGTDTQYF. The CDR3 region has the DNA TGTGCCAGCAGCTTAGCTTTCGGGGAAGGCACAGATACGCAGTATTTT. The entire variable domain, with the rest obtained from reference TRBV11-3 and TRBJ2-3, is as follows: EAGVVQSPRYKIIEKKQPVAFWCNPISGHNTLYWYLQNLGQGPELLIRYENEEAVDDSQLPKDRFSAERLKGVDSTLKIQPAELGDSAVYLCASSLAFGEGTDTQYFGPGTRLTVL.

The CDR3 protein is CASTAGGLNTEAFF. CDR3 in DNA: TGTGCCAGCACCGCCGGGGGGCTGAACACTGAAGCTTTCTTT. This chain connects TRBV27 to TRBJ1-1; possible D gene TRBD1, 6 bases. Germline CDR1 is MNHEY and CDR2 is SMNVEV (reference sequence). The CDR3 runs 14 residues. Trimming shortened V by 7 bases and J by 0 bases, and 12 bases separated the two germline ends.